This TCR beta chain was documented in a study of technical replicates of blood from several donors. Germline loops: CDR1 LNHNV, CDR2 YYDKDF (reference sequence). Trimming shortened V by 5 bases and J by 3 bases, and 17 bases separated the two germline ends. CDR3 size: 15 residues. The protocol was immunoSEQ multiplex PCR, while the TCRdb copy is restricted to in-frame clones and leaves out a portion. The repertoire has under 85,000 clones, 95% to 97% of them found once; the top ten carry roughly 0.25%. The sample comprised T cells isolated from PBMCs. The chain carries TRBV15 and TRBJ2-7, with D maybe TRBD2 (6 bases). This TCR was recovered from a human donor in good health. DNA for the CDR3: TGTGCCACCAGCCCGGGAGCCGGGATTCTCTACGAGCAGTACTTC. It yields the protein CATSPGAGILYEQYF. The full variable domain, in which reference TRBV15 and TRBJ2-7 provide the parts outside the CDR3, is DAMVIQNPRYQVTQFGKPVTLSCSQTLNHNVMYWYQQKSSQAPKLLFHYYDKDFNNEADTPDNFQSRRPNTSFCFLDIRSPGLGDTAMYLCATSPGAGILYEQYFGPGTRLTVT.